This T cell receptor (beta chain) is drawn from a study of CXCR3-negative and CXCR3-positive naive CD8 T cells. Findings of the study overall: CD5 surface expression was similar among naive subsets, and TCR strength was estimated by inference from TRB CDR3 properties. Each naive subset displayed comparably high diversity, whereas memory CD8+ cells displayed much lower diversity.

The TRB cDNA libraries were prepared by 5' RACE with UMI labels. TCRdb re-called the 5' RACE reads, yielding one record per CDR3 amino acid sequence without DNA. This sample's table reports about 130,000 distinct CDR3 sequences. Turning to this clonotype: Its antigen is as yet unknown.

Sequenced input: naive CXCR3- CD8+ T cells from blood. Subset of the sample: CD45RO-CCR7+CD27+CD95- naive CD8+ T cells lacking CXCR3 (TNR3-). This TCR was recovered from a human donor in good health. Some clones in this sample may be carry-over from other donors' samples.

The CDR3 protein is CASSLARDTPSYEQYF. The chain links TRBV5-1 to TRBJ2-7; TCRdb designates TRBD1, a call that cannot be tested without DNA. The CDR3 extends over 16 amino acids. The germline V gene has CDR1 SGHRS and CDR2 YFSETQ.